Presented here are 3 T cell receptor beta chains from one specimen sequenced in a study of shared clonotypes between healthy human individuals. Profiling relied on immunoSEQ multiplex PCR, and the TCRdb table lists in-frame clones only, not all of them. The table shows under 350,000 clones, with 87% occurring only once. Material for sequencing was memory CD8+ T cells sorted from blood. The subset here: CD45RO+ cells pooled with CCR7-negative TemRA cells. Source of these receptors: a man younger than 35 in good health.

V usage is TRBV7-9 and J usage is TRBJ2-1, with 8 bases matching TRBD2. CDR1 is SEHNR and CDR2 is FQNEAQ in the germline V gene (reference sequence). Germline trimming cut 0 bases from V and 9 bases from J; bases unmatched to any gene: 16. CDR3 length equals 18 residues. The CDR3 here is CASSLAKRMGLVKSEQFF. The CDR3 coding sequence is TGTGCCAGCAGCTTAGCCAAAAGGATGGGACTAGTAAAGTCTGAGCAGTTCTTC.

This rearrangement joins TRBV11-2 to TRBJ2-7; 8 positions agree with TRBD1. V trimming: 6 bases; J trimming: 3 bases; junction bases outside the gene matches: 7. The length of the CDR3 is 14 residues. The germline CDR1 and CDR2 sequences are SGHAT and FQNNGV. In DNA, the CDR3 is TGTGCCAGCAGATTCGGACAGGGAATCTACGAGCAGTACTTC. It specifies CASRFGQGIYEQYF.

CDR3 residues: CASSERTGPNPTDTQYF. As DNA, the CDR3 is TGTGCCAGCAGTGAAAGGACGGGCCCCAATCCCACAGATACGCAGTATTTT. The chain joins TRBV6-1 to TRBJ2-3; the D is unclear. From germline, CDR1 is MNHNS and CDR2 SASEGT. Between the trimmed V and J ends, which lost 2 bases and 2 bases, there was a span of 17 bases. The CDR3 consists of 17 residues.